The entry below gives a single T cell receptor beta chain sequence along with its context. This sample was taken from a study of blood T cell repertoires in COVID-19. Study as a whole: Acute and convalescent COVID-19 samples came from the United States, Italy and Spain. The cDNA or gDNA used as material had been derived from T cells, B-cell-depleted T cells, or PBMCs.

The CDR3 has 15 amino acids. V lost 9 bases and J lost 3; bases outside the gene matches: 13. Germline V gene sequence: CDR1 MNHEY, CDR2 SMNVEV (reference sequence). The authors' processing: Using reference gene primer amplification, nucleated cell counts were estimated. Sequencing used immunoSEQ multiplex PCR; TCRdb keeps in-frame clones, though not all of them. V and J calls and clone size follow that table, whereas D and trimming were derived from the DNA. The data show 150,000 to 200,000 clones, roughly 82% seen once. The sequenced sample consisted of peripheral blood. The rearrangement links TRBV27 to TRBJ1-1, with TRBD1 identical over 7 bases. The TCR was taken from a woman in her seventies with acute or convalescent COVID-19. CDR3 bases: TGTGCCAGAAACAAGCCAGACAGGGTAGACACTGAAGCTTTCTTT. This translates into CARNKPDRVDTEAFF.